This T cell receptor beta chain was documented in a study of blood T cell repertoires in COVID-19. About the research overall: T cells, B-cell-depleted T cells, or PBMCs supplied cDNA or gDNA.

The V gene lost 4 bases and the J gene lost 8 bases, with 8 bases spanning the gap. The CDR3 has 11 residues. Germline V lookup: CDR1 MDHEN, CDR2 SYDVKM. This table comes from immunoSEQ multiplex PCR, and its TCRdb copy is limited to in-frame clones, with some not included. Of about 80,000 clones listed, about 85% were seen once; the top ten hold approximately 8.8%. The sample consisted of peripheral blood. This clonotype was obtained from a human donor in a cohort sampled during active COVID-19. The chain links TRBV28 to TRBJ1-2, with D unresolved. CDR3 bases: TGTGCCAGCAGTTCAACCAGGGGCTACACCTTC. Its translation is CASSSTRGYTF.